The T cell receptor beta chain described here comes from a study of blood T cell repertoires in COVID-19. Overall study context: Collection of acute and convalescent COVID-19 samples took place in the United States, Italy and Spain. Sample material is recorded as cDNA or gDNA derived from T cells, B-cell-depleted T cells, or PBMCs.

Germline loops: CDR1 LNHDA, CDR2 SQIVND (reference sequence). The V segment lost 6 bases and the J segment 5 bases; nucleotides outside the gene matches: 7. This CDR3 contains 14 residues. This clone has a single count. Per the original data handling: Amplified reference gene primers provided the basis for estimating nucleated cell counts. Here immunoSEQ multiplex PCR was the method, and the copy in TCRdb shows in-frame clones only, minus some. The V and J calls and clone size come from that table; D and trimming were worked out from the DNA. In the table there are around 99,000 clones, around 79% of which are singletons.

The chain couples TRBV19 to TRBJ1-3; 7 positions agree with TRBD1. The TCR originated in a woman over 75 with active or convalescent COVID-19. The source material was peripheral blood. DNA of the CDR3: TGTGCCAGTAGCAGGGACAGAACCAGAAACACCATATATTTT. Its protein product is CASSRDRTRNTIYF. The variable domain in full, with the rest retrieved from reference TRBV19 and TRBJ1-3, is DGGITQSPKYLFRKEGQNVTLSCEQNLNHDAMYWYRQDPGQGLRLIYYSQIVNDFQKGDIAEGYSVSREKKESFPLTVTSAQKNPTAFYLCASSRDRTRNTIYFGEGSWLTVV.